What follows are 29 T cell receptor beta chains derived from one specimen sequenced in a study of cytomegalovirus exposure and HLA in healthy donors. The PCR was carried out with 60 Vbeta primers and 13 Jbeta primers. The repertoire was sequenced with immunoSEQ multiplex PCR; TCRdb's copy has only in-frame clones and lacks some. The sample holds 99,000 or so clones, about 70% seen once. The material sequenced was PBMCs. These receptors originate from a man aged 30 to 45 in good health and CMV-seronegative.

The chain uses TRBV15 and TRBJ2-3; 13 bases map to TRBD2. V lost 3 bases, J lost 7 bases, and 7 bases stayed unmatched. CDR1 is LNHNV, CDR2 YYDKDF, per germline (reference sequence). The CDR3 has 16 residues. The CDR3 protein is CATSRAGTSGTYTQYF. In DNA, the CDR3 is TGTGCCACCAGCAGGGCCGGGACTAGCGGGACGTATACGCAGTATTTT.

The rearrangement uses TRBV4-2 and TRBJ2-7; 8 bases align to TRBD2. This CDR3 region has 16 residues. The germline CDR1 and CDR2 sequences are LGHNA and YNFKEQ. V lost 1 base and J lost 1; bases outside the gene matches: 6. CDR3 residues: CASSQAGRGRSYEQYF. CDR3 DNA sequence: TGTGCCAGCAGCCAAGCCGGCCGCGGGAGGTCCTACGAGCAGTACTTC.

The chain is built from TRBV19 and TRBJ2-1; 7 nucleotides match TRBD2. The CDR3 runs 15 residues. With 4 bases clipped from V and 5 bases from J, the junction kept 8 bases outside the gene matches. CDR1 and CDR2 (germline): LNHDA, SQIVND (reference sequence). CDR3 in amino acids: CASSNGASGNNEQFF. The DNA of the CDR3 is TGTGCCAGTAGTAATGGGGCTAGCGGAAACAATGAGCAGTTCTTC.

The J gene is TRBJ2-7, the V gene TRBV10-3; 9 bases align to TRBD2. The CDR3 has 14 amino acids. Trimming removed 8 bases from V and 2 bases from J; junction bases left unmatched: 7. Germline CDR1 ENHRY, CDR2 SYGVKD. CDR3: CAIAPSGATYEQYF. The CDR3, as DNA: TGTGCCATCGCCCCTAGCGGGGCCACCTACGAGCAGTACTTC.

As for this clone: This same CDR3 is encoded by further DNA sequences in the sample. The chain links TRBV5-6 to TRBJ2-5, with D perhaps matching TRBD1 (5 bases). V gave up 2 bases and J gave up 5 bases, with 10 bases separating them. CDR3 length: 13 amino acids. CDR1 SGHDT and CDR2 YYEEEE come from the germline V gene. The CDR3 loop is CASSFRVGETQYF. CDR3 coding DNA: TGTGCCAGCAGCTTCAGGGTCGGGGAGACCCAGTACTTC.

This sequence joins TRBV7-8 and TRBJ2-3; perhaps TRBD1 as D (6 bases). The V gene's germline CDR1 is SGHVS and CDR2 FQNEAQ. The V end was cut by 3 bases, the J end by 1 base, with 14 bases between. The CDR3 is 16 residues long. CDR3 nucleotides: TGTGCCAGCAGCTTGGCCGACAGGCTCCGCACAGATACGCAGTATTTT. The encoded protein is CASSLADRLRTDTQYF.

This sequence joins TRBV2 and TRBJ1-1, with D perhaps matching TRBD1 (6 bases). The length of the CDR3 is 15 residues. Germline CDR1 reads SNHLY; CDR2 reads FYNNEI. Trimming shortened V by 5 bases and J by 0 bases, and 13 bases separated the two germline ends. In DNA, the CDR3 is TGTGCCAGCAGTCAGCAGGGGCGGCTGAACACTGAAGCTTTCTTT. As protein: CASSQQGRLNTEAFF.

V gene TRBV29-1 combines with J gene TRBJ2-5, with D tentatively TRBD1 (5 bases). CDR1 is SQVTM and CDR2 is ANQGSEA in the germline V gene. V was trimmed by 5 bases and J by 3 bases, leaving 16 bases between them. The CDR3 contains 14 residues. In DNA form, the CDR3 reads TGCAGCGTTCGTCGACAGCAGGACAAAGAGACCCAGTACTTC. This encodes CSVRRQQDKETQYF.

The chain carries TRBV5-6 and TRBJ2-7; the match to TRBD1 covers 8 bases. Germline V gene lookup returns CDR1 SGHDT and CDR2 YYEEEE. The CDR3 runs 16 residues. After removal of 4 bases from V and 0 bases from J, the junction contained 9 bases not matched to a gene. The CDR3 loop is CASSLFTGGTSYEQYF. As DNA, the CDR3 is TGTGCCAGCAGCCTTTTTACAGGGGGGACCTCCTACGAGCAGTACTTC.

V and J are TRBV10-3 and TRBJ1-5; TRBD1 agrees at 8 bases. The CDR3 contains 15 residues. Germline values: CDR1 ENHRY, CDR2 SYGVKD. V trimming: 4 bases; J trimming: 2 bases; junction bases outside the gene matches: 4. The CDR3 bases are TGTGCCATCAGTGGTGGACAGGGAGGCAATCAGCCCCAGCATTTT. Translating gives CAISGGQGGNQPQHF.

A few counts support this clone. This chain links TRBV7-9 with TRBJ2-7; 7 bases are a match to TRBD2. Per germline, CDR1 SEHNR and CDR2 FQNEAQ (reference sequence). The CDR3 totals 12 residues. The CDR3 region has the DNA TGTGCGTGGGGGGGACCCTTTTACGAGCAGTACTTC. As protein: CAWGGPFYEQYF. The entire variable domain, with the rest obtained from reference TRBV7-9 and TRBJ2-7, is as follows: DTGVSQNPRHKITKRGQNVTFRCDPISEHNRLYWYRQTLGQGPEFLTYFQNEAQLEKSRLLSDRFSAERPKGSFSTLEIQRTEQGDSAMYLCAWGGPFYEQYFGPGTRLTVT.

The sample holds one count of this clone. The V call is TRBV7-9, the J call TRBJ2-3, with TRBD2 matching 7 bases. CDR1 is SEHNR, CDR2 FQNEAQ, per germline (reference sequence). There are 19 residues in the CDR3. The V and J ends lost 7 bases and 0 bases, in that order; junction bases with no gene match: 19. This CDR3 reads CASIGHTGAAGSSTDTQYF. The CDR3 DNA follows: TGTGCCAGCATCGGTCACACCGGGGCAGCGGGGTCTAGCACAGATACGCAGTATTTT. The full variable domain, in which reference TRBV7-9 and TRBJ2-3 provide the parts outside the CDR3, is DTGVSQNPRHKITKRGQNVTFRCDPISEHNRLYWYRQTLGQGPEFLTYFQNEAQLEKSRLLSDRFSAERPKGSFSTLEIQRTEQGDSAMYLCASIGHTGAAGSSTDTQYFGPGTRLTVL.

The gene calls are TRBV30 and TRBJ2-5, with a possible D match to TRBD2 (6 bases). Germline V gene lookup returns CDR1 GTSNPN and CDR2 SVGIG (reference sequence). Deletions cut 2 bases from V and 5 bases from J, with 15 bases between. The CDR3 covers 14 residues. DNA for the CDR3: TGTGCCTGGAGTCAAGGAGGGGCAGGGGAGACCCAGTACTTC. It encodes CAWSQGGAGETQYF.

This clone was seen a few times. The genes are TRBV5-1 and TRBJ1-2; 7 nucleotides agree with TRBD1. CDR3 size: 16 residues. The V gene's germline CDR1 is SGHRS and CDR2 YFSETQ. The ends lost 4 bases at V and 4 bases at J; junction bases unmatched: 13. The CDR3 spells CASSQQLTGSAYGYTF. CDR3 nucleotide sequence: TGCGCCAGCAGCCAGCAGCTGACAGGGTCTGCCTATGGCTACACCTTC.

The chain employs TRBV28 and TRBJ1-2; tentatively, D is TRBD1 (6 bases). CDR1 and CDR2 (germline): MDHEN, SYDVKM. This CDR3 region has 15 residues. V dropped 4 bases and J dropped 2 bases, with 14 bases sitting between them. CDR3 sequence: CASSSATGLNYGYTF. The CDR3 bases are TGTGCCAGCAGTTCTGCCACAGGGCTCAACTATGGCTACACCTTC.

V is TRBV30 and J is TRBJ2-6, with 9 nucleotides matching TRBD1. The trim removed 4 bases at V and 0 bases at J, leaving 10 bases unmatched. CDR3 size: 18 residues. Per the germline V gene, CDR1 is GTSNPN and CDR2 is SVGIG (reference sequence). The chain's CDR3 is CAWTGEDRGPSGANVLTF. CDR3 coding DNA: TGTGCCTGGACTGGTGAGGACAGGGGCCCCTCTGGGGCCAACGTCCTGACTTTC.

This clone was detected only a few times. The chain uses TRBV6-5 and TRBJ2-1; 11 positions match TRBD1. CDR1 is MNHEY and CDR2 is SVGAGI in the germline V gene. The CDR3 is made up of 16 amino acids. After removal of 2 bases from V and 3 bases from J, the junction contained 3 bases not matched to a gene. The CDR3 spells CASSYAGTGGYNEQFF. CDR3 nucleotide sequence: TGTGCCAGCAGTTACGCGGGGACAGGGGGCTACAATGAGCAGTTCTTC.

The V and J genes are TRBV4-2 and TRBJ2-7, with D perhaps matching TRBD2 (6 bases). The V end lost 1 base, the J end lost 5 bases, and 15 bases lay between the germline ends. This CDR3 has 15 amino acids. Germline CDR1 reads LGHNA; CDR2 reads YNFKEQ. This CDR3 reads CASSQGIAEGNEQYF. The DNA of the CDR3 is TGTGCCAGCAGCCAAGGAATAGCGGAAGGCAACGAGCAGTACTTC.

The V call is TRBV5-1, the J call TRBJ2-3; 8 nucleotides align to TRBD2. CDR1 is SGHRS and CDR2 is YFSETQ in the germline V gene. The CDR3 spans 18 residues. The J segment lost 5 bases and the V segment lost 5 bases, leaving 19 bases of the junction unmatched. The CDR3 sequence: CASRKDLASGGLRDTQYF. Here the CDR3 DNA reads TGCGCCAGCAGGAAAGACCTGGCCTCGGGAGGGCTAAGAGATACGCAGTATTTT.

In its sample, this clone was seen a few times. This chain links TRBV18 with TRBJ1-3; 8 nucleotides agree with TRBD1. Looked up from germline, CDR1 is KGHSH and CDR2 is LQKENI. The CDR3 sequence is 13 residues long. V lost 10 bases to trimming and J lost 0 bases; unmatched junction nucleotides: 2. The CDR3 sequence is CATGQGSGNTIYF. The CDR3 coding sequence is TGTGCCACCGGACAGGGCTCTGGAAACACCATATATTTT.

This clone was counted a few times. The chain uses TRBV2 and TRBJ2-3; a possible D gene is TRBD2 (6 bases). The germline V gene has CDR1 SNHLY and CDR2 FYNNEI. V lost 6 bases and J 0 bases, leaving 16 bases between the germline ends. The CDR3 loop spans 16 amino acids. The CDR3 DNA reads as TGTGCCAGCAGGCGGGGCGTGAGGGCTAGCACAGATACGCAGTATTTT. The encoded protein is CASRRGVRASTDTQYF. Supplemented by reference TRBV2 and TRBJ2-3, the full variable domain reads EPEVTQTPSHQVTQMGQEVILRCVPISNHLYFYWYRQILGQKVEFLVSFYNNEISEKSEIFDDQFSVERPDGSNFTLKIRSTKLEDSAMYFCASRRGVRASTDTQYFGPGTRLTVL.

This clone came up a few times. For the CDR3, the DNA is TGCGCCAGCAGCGCGACAGGGCCCCCTAATGAGCAGTTCTTC. This encodes CASSATGPPNEQFF. The gene calls are TRBV5-1 and TRBJ2-1; TRBD1 matches 7 bases. From germline, CDR1 is SGHRS and CDR2 YFSETQ. V lost 4 bases and J lost 7; bases outside the gene matches: 8. The CDR3 spans 14 residues.

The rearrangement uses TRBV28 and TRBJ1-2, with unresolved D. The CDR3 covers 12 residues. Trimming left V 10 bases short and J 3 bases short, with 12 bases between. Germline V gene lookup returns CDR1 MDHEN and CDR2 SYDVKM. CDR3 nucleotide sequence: TGTGCCACCCGGGAGGCGGACTATGGCTACACCTTC. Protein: CATREADYGYTF.

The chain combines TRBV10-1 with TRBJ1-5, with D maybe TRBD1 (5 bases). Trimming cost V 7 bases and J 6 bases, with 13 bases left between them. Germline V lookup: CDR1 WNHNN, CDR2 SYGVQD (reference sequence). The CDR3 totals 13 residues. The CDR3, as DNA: TGCGCCAGCACCCAGGGTTGGAGTCAGCCCCAGCATTTT. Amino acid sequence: CASTQGWSQPQHF.

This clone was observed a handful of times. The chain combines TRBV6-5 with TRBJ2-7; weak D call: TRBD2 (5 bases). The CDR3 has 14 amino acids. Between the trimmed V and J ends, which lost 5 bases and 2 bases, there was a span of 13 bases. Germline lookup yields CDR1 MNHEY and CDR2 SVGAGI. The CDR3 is CASSEGDATYEQYF. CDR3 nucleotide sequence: TGTGCCAGCAGTGAGGGAGACGCGACCTACGAGCAGTACTTC.

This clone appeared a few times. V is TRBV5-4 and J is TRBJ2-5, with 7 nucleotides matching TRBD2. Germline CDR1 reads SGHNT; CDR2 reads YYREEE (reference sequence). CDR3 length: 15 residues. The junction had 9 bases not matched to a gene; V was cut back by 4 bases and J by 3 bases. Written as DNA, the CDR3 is TGTGCCAGCAGCCCTACCGGGAGGTTGGAAGAGACCCAGTACTTC. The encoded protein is CASSPTGRLEETQYF. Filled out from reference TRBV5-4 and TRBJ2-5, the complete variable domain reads ETGVTQSPTHLIKTRGQQVTLRCSSQSGHNTVSWYQQALGQGPQFIFQYYREEENGRGNFPPRFSGLQFPNYSSELNVNALELDDSALYLCASSPTGRLEETQYFGPGTRLLVL.

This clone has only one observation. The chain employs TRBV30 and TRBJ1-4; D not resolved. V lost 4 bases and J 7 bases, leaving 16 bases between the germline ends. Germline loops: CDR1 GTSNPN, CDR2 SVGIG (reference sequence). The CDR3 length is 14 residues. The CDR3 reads CAWNKIGRGEKLFF. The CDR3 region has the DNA TGTGCCTGGAACAAAATAGGTCGAGGTGAAAAACTGTTTTTT.

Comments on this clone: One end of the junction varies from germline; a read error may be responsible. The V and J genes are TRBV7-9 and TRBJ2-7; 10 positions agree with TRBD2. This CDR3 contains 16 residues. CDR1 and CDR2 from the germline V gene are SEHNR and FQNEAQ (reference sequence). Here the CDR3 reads CSSSLPWTSGAYEQYF. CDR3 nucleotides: TGTTCCAGCAGCTTACCCTGGACTAGCGGAGCCTACGAGCAGTACTTC.

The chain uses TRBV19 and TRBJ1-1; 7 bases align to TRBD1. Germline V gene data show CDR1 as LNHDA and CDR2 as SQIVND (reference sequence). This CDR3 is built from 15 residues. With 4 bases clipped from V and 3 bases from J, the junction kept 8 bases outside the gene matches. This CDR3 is CASSTAGTAYTEAFF. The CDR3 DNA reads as TGTGCCAGTAGTACCGCCGGGACAGCTTACACTGAAGCTTTCTTT.